The 19 T cell receptor beta chains presented below share a single source sample, sequenced in a study of PD-1 blockade in classical Hodgkin lymphoma. Clones were read by immunoSEQ multiplex PCR, and TCRdb kept only the in-frame ones, dropping some. The data contain 25,000 to 30,000 clones, almost 85% of them singletons. Following autologous stem cell transplantation, relapse occurred in every patient, and exposure to brentuximab vedotin varied. Sequenced material: peripheral blood mononuclear cells (PBMCs), taken before the second cycle of nivolumab. Every receptor here comes from a human donor with classical Hodgkin lymphoma.

The J gene is TRBJ1-2, the V gene TRBV5-4; no firm D call. This CDR3 contains 13 residues. CDR1 and CDR2 (germline): SGHNT, YYREEE (reference sequence). V was pared by 0 bases and J by 8 bases, with 11 bases between. The CDR3 reads CASSLAAVGGYTF. The CDR3 region has the DNA TGTGCCAGCAGCTTGGCGGCAGTGGGAGGCTACACCTTC.

V gene TRBV27 combines with J gene TRBJ2-1; TRBD2 matches 12 bases. CDR1 and CDR2 from the germline V gene are MNHEY and SMNVEV (reference sequence). The J segment lost 6 bases and the V segment lost 5 bases, leaving 8 bases of the junction unmatched. This CDR3 contains 16 residues. CDR3 bases: TGTGCCAGCAGTACCCTAGCGGGGGGGCCTCTCAATGAGCAGTTCTTC. It is translated as CASSTLAGGPLNEQFF.

The V gene is TRBV5-5, the J gene TRBJ1-3; maybe TRBD1 (5 bases). V was pared by 0 bases and J by 0 bases, with 16 bases between. From germline, CDR1 is SGHKS and CDR2 YYEKEE (reference sequence). The CDR3 consists of 18 residues. The CDR3 here is CASSLAIPGPSSGNTIYF. The CDR3 DNA follows: TGTGCCAGCAGCTTGGCCATACCGGGACCGAGCTCTGGAAACACCATATATTTT.

This chain joins TRBV6-5 and TRBJ2-3; 8 bases map to TRBD2. This CDR3 is built from 14 residues. Per the germline V gene, CDR1 is MNHEY and CDR2 is SVGAGI. V lost 7 bases and J lost 2; bases outside the gene matches: 5. DNA for the CDR3: TGTGCCAGCAATCGGGGGGGAAACACAGATACGCAGTATTTT. Its translation: CASNRGGNTDTQYF.

This clone was counted a single time. The chain carries TRBV7-8 and TRBJ2-3; D is possibly TRBD1 (5 bases). CDR1 and CDR2 from the germline V gene are SGHVS and FQNEAQ. The CDR3 runs 16 residues. Trimming shortened V by 4 bases and J by 3 bases, and 17 bases separated the two germline ends. The CDR3 loop reads CASSSVVGAQTDTQYF. The CDR3 nucleotides read TGTGCCAGCAGCTCGGTTGTAGGGGCCCAGACAGATACGCAGTATTTT.

The rearrangement joins TRBV4-1 to TRBJ2-7; 7 bases agree with TRBD1. This CDR3 spans 14 amino acids. Germline trimming cut 8 bases from V and 1 base from J; bases unmatched to any gene: 8. Germline CDR1 reads MGHRA; CDR2 reads YSYEKL. The CDR3 reads CASARDSLSYEQYF. The CDR3 DNA sequence: TGCGCCAGCGCGAGGGACAGCCTTTCCTACGAGCAGTACTTC.

The chain links TRBV28 to TRBJ1-2; TRBD1 matches 10 bases. V gave up 6 bases and J gave up 7 bases; unmatched junction bases: 5. This CDR3 is built from 13 residues. Germline CDR1 is MDHEN and CDR2 is SYDVKM. Here the CDR3 DNA reads TGTGCCAGCAGCTCAGGACAGGGGGGTGGCTACACCTTC. Translating gives CASSSGQGGGYTF.

The rearrangement links TRBV4-1 to TRBJ1-3; weak D call: TRBD1 (5 bases). The CDR3 runs to 14 residues. Trimming left V 4 bases short and J 2 bases short, with 9 bases between. Germline V gene data show CDR1 as MGHRA and CDR2 as YSYEKL. CDR3 sequence: CASSLAGAGNTIYF. DNA for the CDR3: TGCGCCAGCAGCCTTGCGGGGGCTGGAAACACCATATATTTT.

V usage is TRBV19 and J usage is TRBJ1-2, with D perhaps TRBD1 (5 bases). The germline gives CDR1 LNHDA, CDR2 SQIVND (reference sequence). The CDR3 consists of 14 residues. V was pared by 4 bases and J by 7 bases, with 16 bases between. The CDR3 is CASSTAHRSGGYTF. CDR3 coding DNA: TGTGCCAGTAGTACAGCCCACAGGAGCGGTGGCTACACCTTC.

The gene calls are TRBV27 and TRBJ1-5, with D unclear. The V gene's germline CDR1 is MNHEY and CDR2 SMNVEV (reference sequence). CDR3 size: 13 residues. V lost 3 bases and J 4 bases, leaving 7 bases between the germline ends. This CDR3 is CASSFASNQPQHF. DNA of the CDR3: TGTGCCAGCAGTTTCGCCTCGAATCAGCCCCAGCATTTT.

This chain uses TRBV15 with TRBJ1-2; 7 nucleotides line up with TRBD1. The germline gives CDR1 LNHNV, CDR2 YYDKDF (reference sequence). The CDR3 consists of 14 residues. The junction had 1 base not matched to a gene; V was cut back by 3 bases and J by 0 bases. CDR3 amino acids: CATSRGTANYGYTF. The CDR3 DNA reads as TGTGCCACCAGCAGGGGGACAGCTAACTATGGCTACACCTTC.

This clone has only one observation. The V and J genes are TRBV6-6 and TRBJ1-3; possible D gene TRBD1, 5 bases. This CDR3 spans 15 amino acids. The germline CDR1 and CDR2 sequences are MNHNY and SVGAGI (reference sequence). V lost 7 bases to trimming and J lost 0 bases, with 13 bases between them. The chain's CDR3 is CASTSGLSSGNTIYF. As DNA, the CDR3 is TGTGCCAGCACCTCGGGGCTGAGCTCTGGAAACACCATATATTTT.

The rearrangement joins TRBV6-4 to TRBJ2-3; 11 bases agree with TRBD1. CDR3 size: 14 residues. The V gene end was trimmed by 3 bases and the J gene end by 6 bases; junction bases not matched to a gene: 2. Germline CDR1 reads MRHNA; CDR2 reads SNTAGT. CDR3 coding DNA: TGTGCCAGCAGTGAAGGGACAGGGGGTGATACGCAGTATTTT. Encoded protein: CASSEGTGGDTQYF.

The chain carries TRBV11-1 and TRBJ1-4, with 10 bases that match TRBD1. Germline V gene sequence: CDR1 SGHAT, CDR2 FQDESV (reference sequence). The CDR3 runs 16 residues. J was trimmed by 5 bases and V by 5 bases; bases with no gene match: 8. CDR3 sequence (DNA): TGTGCCAGCAGCCCGTCACCGGGACAGGGGAATGAAAAACTGTTTTTT. It codes for CASSPSPGQGNEKLFF.

This clone was found a few times. The chain recombines TRBV4-1 with TRBJ2-1; D is perhaps TRBD2 (6 bases). The germline gives CDR1 MGHRA, CDR2 YSYEKL. V was clipped by 0 bases and J by 4 bases, with 10 bases between them. This CDR3 has 15 amino acids. The CDR3 sequence: CASSQDEEGYNEQFF. CDR3 nucleotide sequence: TGCGCCAGCAGCCAAGACGAGGAGGGATACAATGAGCAGTTCTTC.

The V call is TRBV11-2, the J call TRBJ1-1; D unresolved. Trimming took off 9 bases at V and 2 bases at J, with 16 bases between the two ends. CDR3 length: 14 amino acids. Germline CDR1 SGHAT, CDR2 FQNNGV. The CDR3 protein is CASKVRQVNTEAFF. DNA for the CDR3: TGTGCCAGTAAAGTGCGCCAGGTTAACACTGAAGCTTTCTTT.

The chain recombines TRBV10-1 with TRBJ1-5; TRBD1 might be the D (6 bases). Germline assignment: CDR1 WNHNN and CDR2 SYGVQD (reference sequence). The CDR3 extends over 15 amino acids. The V end lost 4 bases, the J end lost 8 bases, and 18 bases lay between the germline ends. The CDR3 region has the DNA TGCGCCAGCAGTGCCGGGACACTAAGAAAGGAGCCCCAGCATTTT. Translating gives CASSAGTLRKEPQHF.

This sequence joins TRBV6-1 and TRBJ1-4; no clear D gene. This CDR3 is built from 16 residues. Germline values: CDR1 MNHNS, CDR2 SASEGT. V was trimmed by 4 bases and J by 8 bases, leaving 20 bases between them. The CDR3 DNA is TGTGCCAGCAGTGGGCTGCCCCCGGACGTAGGGGAAAAACTGTTTTTT. It specifies CASSGLPPDVGEKLFF.

The chain is built from TRBV6-5 and TRBJ2-5; no clear D. CDR3 size: 14 residues. Trimming stripped 6 bases from V and 7 bases from J, with 18 bases between. Germline V CDR1 and CDR2: MNHEY, SVGAGI. The CDR3 region has the DNA TGTGCCAGCAGCGAGTGGCGCCCCGAAGGGACCCAGTACTTC. Protein sequence: CASSEWRPEGTQYF.